The sequence of this TCR beta chain was determined in a study of blood T cell repertoires in COVID-19. The CDR3 runs 16 residues. Germline V CDR1 and CDR2: SGHNT, YYREEE (reference sequence). V gave up 3 bases and J gave up 5 bases; unmatched junction bases: 14. The repertoire was sequenced with immunoSEQ multiplex PCR; TCRdb's copy has only in-frame clones and lacks some. Of approximately 340,000 clones in the sample, 65% to 85% were seen once. This sequence was found in a man in his thirties or forties with active or convalescent COVID-19. The specimen sequenced was peripheral blood. This rearrangement joins TRBV5-4 to TRBJ2-7, with TRBD2 matching 7 bases. DNA of the CDR3: TGTGCCAGCAGCTCTCCCGCTAGCGGTCTTTCGGACGAGCAGTACTTC. Encoded protein: CASSSPASGLSDEQYF.